This record covers a single T cell receptor (beta chain). No antigen is known for it. These data belong to a study of CXCR3-negative and CXCR3-positive naive CD8 T cells. Libraries were UMI-labeled 5' RACE TRB cDNA. TCRdb reanalyzed the 5' RACE reads and collapses them to one entry per CDR3 protein, without DNA. The sample yields around 140,000 distinct CDR3 sequences, of which the top ten take up around 0.37%. In germline, CDR1 is SGHNT, CDR2 YYREEE (reference sequence). CDR3 length: 12 amino acids. Study-wide points: Naive cells positive for CXCR3 carried more hydrophobic TRB CDR3s than CXCR3-negative ones. Similarly elevated diversity marked both naive subsets, with memory CD8+ cells showing far lower diversity. Naive cells, whether CXCR3-negative or CXCR3-positive, had similar TRBV-TRBJ usage, while memory cells differed.

V usage is TRBV5-4 and J usage is TRBJ1-1. The source material was naive CXCR3+ CD8+ T cells from blood. Subset defined: CD45RO-CCR7+CD27+CD95- naive CD8+ T cells expressing CXCR3 (TNR3+). This clonotype was sampled from a human donor in good health. Some clones in this sample may be carry-over from other donors' samples. The CDR3 reads CASSLIASEAFF.